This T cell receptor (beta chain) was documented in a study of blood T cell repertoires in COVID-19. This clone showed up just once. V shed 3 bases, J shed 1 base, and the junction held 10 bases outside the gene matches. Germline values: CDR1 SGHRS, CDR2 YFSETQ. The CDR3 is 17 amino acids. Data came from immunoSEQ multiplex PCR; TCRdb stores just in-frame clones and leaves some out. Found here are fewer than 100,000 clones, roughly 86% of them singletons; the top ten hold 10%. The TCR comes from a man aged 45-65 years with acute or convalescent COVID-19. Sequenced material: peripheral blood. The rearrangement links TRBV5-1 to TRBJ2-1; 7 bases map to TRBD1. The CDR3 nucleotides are TGCGCCAGCAGCTCCCAAGCGAACAGGGGTTCCTACAATGAGCAGTTCTTC. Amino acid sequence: CASSSQANRGSYNEQFF. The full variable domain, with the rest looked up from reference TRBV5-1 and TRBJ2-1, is KAGVTQTPRYLIKTRGQQVTLSCSPISGHRSVSWYQQTPGQGLQFLFEYFSETQRNKGNFPGRFSGRQFSNSRSEMNVSTLELGDSALYLCASSSQANRGSYNEQFFGPGTRLTVL.